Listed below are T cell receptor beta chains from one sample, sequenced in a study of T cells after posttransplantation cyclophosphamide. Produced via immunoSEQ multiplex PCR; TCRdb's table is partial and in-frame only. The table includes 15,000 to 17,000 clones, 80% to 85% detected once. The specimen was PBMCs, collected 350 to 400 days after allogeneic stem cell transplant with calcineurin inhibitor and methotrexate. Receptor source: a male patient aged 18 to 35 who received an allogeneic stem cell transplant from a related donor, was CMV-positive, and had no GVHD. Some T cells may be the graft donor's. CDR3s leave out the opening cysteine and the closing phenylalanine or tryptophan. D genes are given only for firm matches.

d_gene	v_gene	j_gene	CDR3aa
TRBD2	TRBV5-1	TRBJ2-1	ASHGLAGLWDEQF
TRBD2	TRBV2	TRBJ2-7	ASSRAGGPYEQY
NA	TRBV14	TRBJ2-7	ASSQVAALQGEQY
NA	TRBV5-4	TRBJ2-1	ASSRELSEQF
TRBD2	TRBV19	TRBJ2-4	ASSILAGGKNIQY
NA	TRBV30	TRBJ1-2	AWKGDNYGYT
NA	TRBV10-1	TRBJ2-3	ASRASGADTQY
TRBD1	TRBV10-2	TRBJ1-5	ASSRTGDHGSNQPQH
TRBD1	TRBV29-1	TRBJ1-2	SAQGADGYT
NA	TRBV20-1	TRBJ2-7	SATNRVEQY
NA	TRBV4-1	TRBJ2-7	ASSLRRGGDEQY